This record looks at one T cell receptor beta chain sequence and its context. Germline V gives CDR1 LNHDA, CDR2 SQIVND (reference sequence). This CDR3 is built from 14 residues. V lost 7 bases and J 4 bases, leaving 14 bases between the germline ends. Source study methods: Estimated nucleated cell counts came from reference gene primer amplification. Measured with immunoSEQ multiplex PCR; TCRdb has only the in-frame clones, and not every one. The DNA was the basis for D and trimming; V, J and clone size are from that table. The sample records a few hundred thousand clones, almost 90% being singletons. The data were taken from a study of blood T cell repertoires in COVID-19. About the study: COVID-19 samples, acute and convalescent, were from the United States, Italy and Spain.

Those enrolled in Seattle joined during active infection and were followed longitudinally afterward. V usage is TRBV19 and J usage is TRBJ1-5, with D uncertain. The sample taken for sequencing was peripheral blood. This receptor was taken from a woman aged 55-70 years with COVID-19, enrolled during active disease. CDR3 coding DNA: TGTGCCAGTACTCTAGTCCTACTGAATCAGCCCCAGCATTTT. It is translated as CASTLVLLNQPQHF. Full variable domain (remainder filled in from reference TRBV19 and TRBJ1-5): DGGITQSPKYLFRKEGQNVTLSCEQNLNHDAMYWYRQDPGQGLRLIYYSQIVNDFQKGDIAEGYSVSREKKESFPLTVTSAQKNPTAFYLCASTLVLLNQPQHFGDGTRLSIL.